The 5 T cell receptor beta chains in this list originate from one sample, sequenced in a study of T cell responses to AZD1222 COVID-19 vaccine. The method was immunoSEQ multiplex PCR; TCRdb's version includes in-frame clones alone and lacks a portion of them. The sample has approximately 74,000 clones; around four fifths are singletons. The source material was peripheral blood, sampled on day 0 of AZD1222 vaccination. The origin of the receptors is an adult in good health.

The chain uses TRBV9 and TRBJ1-4; no firm D call. The CDR3 loop spans 16 amino acids. The V gene's germline CDR1 is SGDLS and CDR2 YYNGEE. Trimming pared 0 bases from V and 5 bases from J, leaving 14 bases between. For the CDR3, the DNA is TGTGCCAGCAGCGTAGCCGTCGAACCCTCCAATGAAAAACTGTTTTTT. Residues: CASSVAVEPSNEKLFF.

This clone has just a few counts. The rearrangement joins TRBV7-2 to TRBJ2-7; the D gene is possibly TRBD2 (6 bases). CDR3 length: 15 amino acids. Per the germline V gene, CDR1 is SGHTA and CDR2 is FQGNSA. Trimming took off 1 base at V and 4 bases at J, with 14 bases between the two ends. DNA of the CDR3: TGTGCCAGCAGCTTAGGTGTTAGCGGCCCTTACGAGCAGTACTTC. This translates into CASSLGVSGPYEQYF.

CDR3 sequence: CASSRGYTYYEQYF. CDR3 nucleotides: TGTGCCAGCAGCAGGGGTTACACGTACTACGAGCAGTACTTC. The chain carries TRBV5-5 and TRBJ2-7; D might be TRBD1 (5 bases). V was shortened by 4 bases and J by 3 bases, with 14 bases between the two germline ends. Germline CDR1 reads SGHKS; CDR2 reads YYEKEE (reference sequence). This CDR3 has 14 amino acids.

The genes are TRBV10-2 and TRBJ1-1; D remains ambiguous. The CDR3 contains 14 residues. Trimming pared 0 bases from V and 7 bases from J, leaving 12 bases between. Germline V gives CDR1 WSHSY, CDR2 SAAADI. This chain's CDR3 is CASSESGRANEAFF. The CDR3 region has the DNA TGCGCCAGCAGTGAGTCAGGTAGGGCGAATGAAGCTTTCTTT.

This clone was seen a single time. The genes are TRBV18 and TRBJ1-4; a possible D gene is TRBD1 (6 bases). Between the trimmed V and J ends, which lost 4 bases and 3 bases, there was a span of 15 bases. Germline CDR1 is KGHSH and CDR2 is LQKENI. The CDR3 runs 16 residues. Here the CDR3 DNA reads TGTGCCAGCTCACTGGACCAGACAGGCGCTAATGAAAAACTGTTTTTT. Translating gives CASSLDQTGANEKLFF.